This TCR beta chain was documented in a study of T cell changes during pregnancy in multiple sclerosis. The protocol was immunoSEQ multiplex PCR, while the TCRdb copy is restricted to in-frame clones and leaves out a portion. The sample holds 20,000 to 30,000 clones, 88% seen once. The junction had 6 bases not matched to a gene; V was cut back by 0 bases and J by 4 bases. This CDR3 has 17 residues. Looked up from germline, CDR1 is SGHTA and CDR2 is FQGTGA. This TCR was recovered from a female donor in good health, enrolled as a control in a pregnancy study. This material consisted of CD4+ T cells from peripheral blood mononuclear cells, taken in the first trimester of pregnancy. This sequence joins TRBV7-3 and TRBJ2-3, with TRBD2 identical over 11 bases. The CDR3 spells CASSLTSLAGGADTQYF. The CDR3 nucleotides read TGTGCCAGCAGCTTAACGTCGCTAGCGGGGGGAGCAGATACGCAGTATTTT.